What follows are 19 T cell receptor beta chains derived from one specimen sequenced in a study of blood T cell repertoires in COVID-19 (TCRdb year 2020). The library was made by the immunoSEQ multiplex PCR assay. TCRdb took over this immuneACCESS table, retaining in-frame rearrangements with V and J assigned. Such tables are incomplete; in checked studies, under half of the missing clones stem from an unresolved V gene, and the remainder is unexplained. Within this sample are some 300,000 clones, with 85% to 90% of them counted one time only. Over 5% of the sample goes to the ten largest clones. The sample consisted of peripheral blood. These receptors originate from a woman between 45 and 65 years old with COVID-19, enrolled during active disease.

The CDR3 bases are TGTGCCAGCAGCAGGGTAGAACGGTATGGCTACACCTTC. Translated, it gives CASSRVERYGYTF. The chain carries TRBV12-3 or TRBV12-4 and TRBJ1-2, with a weak D call TRBD1 (5 bases). This CDR3 spans 13 amino acids. Trimming took 6 bases from V and 5 from J, leaving 13 bases between them.

Note on this clone: Other DNA sequences in this specimen translate into the identical CDR3. This rearrangement joins TRBV11-2 to TRBJ1-2, with D possibly being TRBD1 (5 bases). Trimming removed 0 bases at V and 2 bases at J, with 7 bases between. Germline lookup yields CDR1 SGHAT and CDR2 FQNNGV. The CDR3 is 14 residues long. Here the CDR3 reads CASSLDRGNYGYTF. CDR3 DNA sequence: TGTGCCAGCAGCTTAGATAGGGGAAACTATGGCTACACCTTC. Full variable domain (outside the CDR3, taken from reference TRBV11-2 and TRBJ1-2): EAGVAQSPRYKIIEKRQSVAFWCNPISGHATLYWYQQILGQGPKLLIQFQNNGVVDDSQLPKDRFSAERLKGVDSTLKIQPAKLEDSAVYLCASSLDRGNYGYTFGSGTRLTVV.

Points on this clone: Other nucleotide sequences from this sample produce the same CDR3. V is TRBV25-1 and J is TRBJ1-2; D gene uncertain. The CDR3 is made up of 12 amino acids. In germline, CDR1 is MGHDK, CDR2 SYGVNS. V shed 3 bases and J shed 4 bases, with 6 bases lying between them. CDR3 sequence (DNA): TGTGCCAGCAGTGATGGCGGCTATGGCTACACCTTC. Amino acids: CASSDGGYGYTF.

V is TRBV13 and J is TRBJ2-7; maybe TRBD1 (7 bases). CDR3 length: 13 amino acids. The V end was cut by 5 bases, the J end by 5 bases, with 13 bases between. Per the germline V gene, CDR1 is PRHDT and CDR2 is FYEKMQ (reference sequence). CDR3 sequence: CASSGGTEDEQYF. In DNA, the CDR3 is TGTGCCAGCAGCGGGGGGACAGAGGACGAGCAGTACTTC.

The chain uses TRBV7-2 and TRBJ1-1; D perhaps matches TRBD1 (5 bases). Germline V gene data show CDR1 as SGHTA and CDR2 as FQGNSA. The CDR3 consists of 14 residues. The V end lost 2 bases, the J end lost 5 bases, and 12 bases lay between the germline ends. CDR3 loop: CASSLFIGETEAFF. The CDR3 DNA follows: TGTGCCAGCAGCTTATTCATAGGGGAAACTGAAGCTTTCTTT.

V usage is TRBV2 and J usage is TRBJ1-1, with a tentative D call TRBD1 (5 bases). Germline CDR1 and CDR2: SNHLY and FYNNEI. V was shortened by 11 bases and J by 0 bases, with 10 bases between the two germline ends. This CDR3 region has 12 residues. For the CDR3, the DNA is TGTGCCGGGGGACTCCTGAACACTGAAGCTTTCTTT. Amino acid sequence: CAGGLLNTEAFF.

The V and J genes are TRBV19 and TRBJ1-1; D might be TRBD1 (5 bases). The V end lost 8 bases, the J end lost 1 base, and 11 bases lay between the germline ends. The CDR3 has 13 residues. Looked up from germline, CDR1 is LNHDA and CDR2 is SQIVND (reference sequence). The CDR3 coding sequence is TGTGCCAGTCAGAGACAGTGGAACACTGAAGCTTTCTTT. Protein: CASQRQWNTEAFF.

This clone showed up just a few times. The V and J genes are TRBV11-1 and TRBJ2-1, with TRBD1 identical over 8 bases. V was clipped by 5 bases and J by 15 bases; unmatched bases: 15. Germline values: CDR1 SGHAT, CDR2 FQDESV (reference sequence). The CDR3 runs to 14 residues. DNA for the CDR3: TGTGCCAGCAGCCGTCCCGGGACAGGTACGGGGCCGTTCTTC. Encoded protein: CASSRPGTGTGPFF.

V gene TRBV29-1 combines with J gene TRBJ2-5; D is unresolved. The germline gives CDR1 SQVTM, CDR2 ANQGSEA. V was pared by 3 bases and J by 1 base, with 6 bases between. The CDR3 covers 12 residues. The CDR3 nucleotides read TGCAGCGTTGACACGGTCCAAGAGACCCAGTACTTC. Translated: CSVDTVQETQYF.

This rearrangement joins TRBV29-1 to TRBJ1-2, with 8 bases fitting TRBD1. V shed 7 bases and J 5 bases; nucleotides not matched to a gene: 12. In germline, CDR1 is SQVTM, CDR2 ANQGSEA. The CDR3 consists of 14 residues. CDR3 sequence (DNA): TGCAGCGGACAGACAGGGGCTGGGTTGTATGGCTACACCTTC. It specifies CSGQTGAGLYGYTF.

This chain connects TRBV2 to TRBJ1-1; TRBD1 matches 9 bases. In germline, CDR1 is SNHLY, CDR2 FYNNEI. CDR3 length: 17 residues. After removal of 4 bases from V and 0 bases from J, the junction contained 9 bases not matched to a gene. Written as DNA, the CDR3 is TGTGCCAGCAGTGCTAGGCCGGGGACAGGGCTGAACACTGAAGCTTTCTTT. Translation gives CASSARPGTGLNTEAFF.

V and J are TRBV19 and TRBJ2-7; TRBD1 matches at 8 bases. The CDR3 runs 15 residues. After removal of 6 bases from V and 4 bases from J, the junction contained 11 bases not matched to a gene. Germline CDR1 reads LNHDA; CDR2 reads SQIVND (reference sequence). CDR3 DNA: TGTGCCAGTAGCGCCCAGGCAGGGGGCAGATACGAGCAGTACTTC. It specifies CASSAQAGGRYEQYF.

This chain links TRBV5-1 with TRBJ2-3; unclear D gene. The CDR3 consists of 12 residues. Trimming took off 2 bases at V and 2 bases at J, with 3 bases between the two ends. Germline V gives CDR1 SGHRS, CDR2 YFSETQ. In DNA form, the CDR3 reads TGCGCCAGCAGCTTCCTCACAGATACGCAGTATTTT. This gives the protein CASSFLTDTQYF.

The J gene is TRBJ1-1, the V gene TRBV6-1, with 12 bases aligning to TRBD1. The V segment lost 4 bases and the J segment 6 bases; nucleotides outside the gene matches: 6. This CDR3 is built from 15 residues. CDR1 and CDR2 (germline): MNHNS, SASEGT. The CDR3: CASSAPGQGAAEAFF. The CDR3 DNA is TGTGCCAGCAGTGCTCCGGGACAGGGGGCCGCTGAAGCTTTCTTT.

V and J are TRBV3-1 (or the pseudogene TRBV3-2) and TRBJ1-1; weak D call: TRBD1 (6 bases). Trimming shortened V by 3 bases and J by 1 base, and 6 bases separated the two germline ends. The CDR3 has 13 amino acids. Germline CDR1 is LGHDT and CDR2 is YNNKEL (reference sequence). CDR3: CASSHRGNTEAFF. DNA of the CDR3: TGTGCCAGCAGCCACAGGGGGAACACTGAAGCTTTCTTT.

This clone was seen once. The CDR3 reads CASSSYEGGRWGELFF. CDR3 in DNA: TGTGCCAGCAGCTCATACGAGGGCGGGAGATGGGGGGAGCTGTTTTTT. This chain uses TRBV5-4 with TRBJ2-2; 7 nucleotides match TRBD2. The germline V gene has CDR1 SGHNT and CDR2 YYREEE (reference sequence). After removal of 3 bases from V and 8 bases from J, the junction contained 13 bases not matched to a gene. This CDR3 has 16 residues.

This chain joins TRBV12-3 or TRBV12-4 and TRBJ2-7, with 8 bases fitting TRBD2. The CDR3 runs 13 residues. Unmatched junction bases numbered 7, after V lost 7 bases and J lost 5 bases. The CDR3 DNA reads TGTGCCAGCAAAGTGCGGGAGGTGGACGAGCAGTACTTC. Amino acids: CASKVREVDEQYF.

The rearrangement joins TRBV3-1 (or the pseudogene TRBV3-2) to TRBJ1-4; TRBD1 agrees at 8 bases. The V gene's germline CDR1 is LGHDT and CDR2 YNNKEL (reference sequence). With V trimmed by 4 bases and J by 7 bases, 8 bases remained unmatched. The CDR3 sequence is 15 residues long. The CDR3: CASSLRTGYSEKLFF. The CDR3 DNA follows: TGTGCCAGCAGCCTCCGGACAGGGTATAGTGAAAAACTGTTTTTT.

The chain couples TRBV7-9 to TRBJ2-5, with TRBD2 matching over 9 bases. The CDR3 has 15 amino acids. Germline V gene lookup returns CDR1 SEHNR and CDR2 FQNEAQ (reference sequence). The J segment lost 4 bases and the V segment lost 1 base, leaving 4 bases of the junction unmatched. The CDR3 loop is CASSLGAGGPETQYF. CDR3 nucleotide sequence: TGTGCCAGCAGCTTAGGGGCGGGAGGGCCAGAGACCCAGTACTTC.